One sample yielded the 24 T cell receptor beta chains listed below, sequenced in a study of blood T cells in healthy people across ages. The authors ran a second PCR of about 6 to 12 cycles using a sample-barcoded 5' primer and a J-beta primer mix. One entry per CDR3 protein results from TCRdb running MiXCR on the 5' RACE reads. The sample includes hundreds of thousands of distinct CDR3 sequences, roughly 50% seen only once; the top ten take 40% to 50%. Sequencing input: blood. The receptors come from an elderly man in good health.

As for this clonotype: A junction boundary mismatches the germline segment, possibly from a read error. Written as DNA, the CDR3 is TGCAGTACTAGGTGGGAGGGCCGTTACGAGCAGTACTTC. Protein sequence: CSTRWEGRYEQYF. The J gene is TRBJ2-7, the V gene TRBV20-1; 7 nucleotides align to TRBD2. This CDR3 region has 13 residues. Looked up from germline, CDR1 is DFQATT and CDR2 is SNEGSKA (reference sequence).

This chain joins TRBV20-1 and TRBJ2-1; 12 bases fit TRBD2. This CDR3 has 16 amino acids. J lost 7 bases, V lost 5 bases, and 12 bases had no gene match. Germline loops: CDR1 DFQATT, CDR2 SNEGSKA (reference sequence). DNA of the CDR3: TGCAGTGCTCCTGGGGAGACTAGCGGGAGTCCGAATGAGCAGTTCTTC. It is translated as CSAPGETSGSPNEQFF.

This chain uses TRBV12-3 or TRBV12-4 with TRBJ2-2; D unresolved. This CDR3 has 14 residues. Trimming stripped 7 bases from V and 3 bases from J, with 12 bases between. The DNA of the CDR3 is TGTGCCAGCAATTCCCGGGTGGACACCGGGGAGCTGTTTTTT. Its protein is CASNSRVDTGELFF.

This clonotype was seen a handful of times. The chain employs TRBV6-5 and TRBJ2-5; TRBD2 matches at 10 bases. The CDR3 contains 13 residues. Germline assignment: CDR1 MNHEY and CDR2 SVGAGI. V was clipped by 6 bases and J by 11 bases; unmatched bases: 9. CDR3 nucleotide sequence: TGTGCCAGCAGACGTGGACTAGCGGAGTGGCAGTACTTC. Its translation: CASRRGLAEWQYF.

The V and J genes are TRBV29-1 and TRBJ1-1, with a weak D call TRBD1 (5 bases). Trimming took off 6 bases at V and 1 base at J, with 12 bases between the two ends. The CDR3 has 13 residues. Per the germline V gene, CDR1 is SQVTM and CDR2 is ANQGSEA. This chain's CDR3 is CSVNRGQNTEAFF. CDR3 DNA sequence: TGCAGCGTCAACCGTGGACAGAACACTGAAGCTTTCTTT. Supplemented by reference TRBV29-1 and TRBJ1-1, the full variable domain reads SAVISQKPSRDICQRGTSLTIQCQVDSQVTMMFWYRQQPGQSLTLIATANQGSEATYESGFVIDKFPISRPNLTFSTLTVSNMSPEDSSIYLCSVNRGQNTEAFFGQGTRLTVV.

The chain links TRBV20-1 to TRBJ2-1; D possibly uses TRBD1 or TRBD2 (5 bases each). The CDR3 totals 12 residues. Germline V gives CDR1 DFQATT, CDR2 SNEGSKA (reference sequence). The CDR3 here is CGGRQVGNEQFF. Here the CDR3 DNA reads TGCGGGGGTCGTCAGGTTGGGAATGAGCAGTTCTTC.

This clonotype occurred a few times. The chain has TRBV20-1 and TRBJ2-1, with TRBD2 matching 7 bases. Germline V gene sequence: CDR1 DFQATT, CDR2 SNEGSKA (reference sequence). The CDR3 totals 18 residues. With V trimmed by 0 bases and J by 4 bases, 15 bases remained unmatched. The CDR3 loop is CSARDGDLSGDDYNEQFF. CDR3 nucleotide sequence: TGCAGTGCTAGAGATGGAGACCTCAGCGGGGACGATTACAATGAGCAGTTCTTC.

Only a few counts were recorded for this clonotype. The V gene is TRBV6-5, the J gene TRBJ2-1, with 12 nucleotides matching TRBD2. V lost 3 bases and J lost 12; bases outside the gene matches: 6. This CDR3 has 14 amino acids. The germline V gene encodes CDR1 MNHEY and CDR2 SVGAGI. The CDR3 region is CASSYRTSGDLQFF. The CDR3 DNA is TGTGCCAGCAGTTATCGGACTAGCGGGGATCTGCAGTTCTTC.

This clonotype was observed a single time. The chain employs TRBV5-1 and TRBJ1-1; D remains unclear. The ends were cut back, 2 bases at V and 1 base at J, with 9 bases in the middle. The length of the CDR3 is 14 residues. The V gene's germline CDR1 is SGHRS and CDR2 YFSETQ. The CDR3 DNA sequence: TGCGCCAGCAGCTTAATCCCGGCGAACACTGAAGCTTTCTTT. Amino acid sequence: CASSLIPANTEAFF. The whole variable domain, filled in from reference TRBV5-1 and TRBJ1-1, reads KAGVTQTPRYLIKTRGQQVTLSCSPISGHRSVSWYQQTPGQGLQFLFEYFSETQRNKGNFPGRFSGRQFSNSRSEMNVSTLELGDSALYLCASSLIPANTEAFFGQGTRLTVV.

The chain combines TRBV4-1 with TRBJ2-3; weak D call: TRBD1 (6 bases). This CDR3 is built from 13 residues. The V gene's germline CDR1 is MGHRA and CDR2 YSYEKL. The V end was cut by 0 bases, the J end by 6 bases, with 7 bases between. Here the CDR3 reads CASSQDQGDTQYF. The CDR3 region has the DNA TGCGCCAGCAGCCAAGATCAGGGGGATACGCAGTATTTT.

This clonotype came up a few times. The CDR3 spells CATSRPTSGDLDTQYF. The CDR3 bases are TGTGCCACCAGCAGACCGACGAGCGGGGACCTAGATACGCAGTATTTT. This chain joins TRBV15 and TRBJ2-3; TRBD2 aligns across 7 bases. CDR3 size: 16 residues. The germline gives CDR1 LNHNV, CDR2 YYDKDF (reference sequence). The trim removed 2 bases at V and 5 bases at J, leaving 10 bases unmatched. Based on the CDR3 plus reference TRBV15 and TRBJ2-3, the full variable domain is DAMVIQNPRYQVTQFGKPVTLSCSQTLNHNVMYWYQQKSSQAPKLLFHYYDKDFNNEADTPDNFQSRRPNTSFCFLDIRSPGLGDTAMYLCATSRPTSGDLDTQYFGPGTRLTVL.

Remarks on this clonotype: A much more abundant neighbour one base away suggests this may be a read error. The chain combines TRBV13 with TRBJ2-4; D gene unclear. The CDR3 has 16 residues. Germline CDR1 reads PRHDT; CDR2 reads FYEKMQ (reference sequence). The CDR3 protein is CASSPTSRNFQNSQYF. CDR3 coding DNA: TGTGCCAGCAGCCCTACCTCCCGGAACTTCCAAAACAGTCAGTACTTC.

The chain employs TRBV5-1 and TRBJ2-7; the match to TRBD2 covers 8 bases. V lost 2 bases and J lost 4; bases outside the gene matches: 5. The CDR3 has 14 residues. Germline CDR1 reads SGHRS; CDR2 reads YFSETQ. The CDR3 coding sequence is TGCGCCAGCAGCTTCGGACTAGCCCCTTACGAGCAGTACTTC. Its protein is CASSFGLAPYEQYF.

This chain joins TRBV24-1 and TRBJ2-1; TRBD2 agrees at 7 bases. V lost 3 bases to trimming and J lost 10 bases; unmatched junction nucleotides: 11. Germline assignment: CDR1 KGHDR and CDR2 SFDVKD. The length of the CDR3 is 15 residues. CDR3 nucleotide sequence: TGTGCCACCAGTGATCCCAGCGGGATTGTGCAGGAGCAGTTCTTC. Translating it yields CATSDPSGIVQEQFF.

This chain uses TRBV7-9 with TRBJ1-6; D not certain. The V gene lost 3 bases and the J gene lost 8 bases, with 5 bases spanning the gap. CDR1 is SEHNR and CDR2 is FQNEAQ in the germline V gene (reference sequence). The length of the CDR3 is 12 residues. The CDR3 sequence is CASSLIDSPLHF. Written as DNA, the CDR3 is TGTGCCAGCAGCTTGATAGATTCACCCCTCCACTTT. Full variable domain (outside the CDR3, taken from reference TRBV7-9 and TRBJ1-6): DTGVSQNPRHKITKRGQNVTFRCDPISEHNRLYWYRQTLGQGPEFLTYFQNEAQLEKSRLLSDRFSAERPKGSFSTLEIQRTEQGDSAMYLCASSLIDSPLHFGNGTRLTVT.

This clonotype has just a few counts. V gene TRBV20-1 combines with J gene TRBJ2-5; 10 bases map to TRBD1. The J call may be faulty, since TRBJ2-7 better matches the DNA end. Germline lookup yields CDR1 DFQATT and CDR2 SNEGSKA (reference sequence). CDR3 length: 13 residues. CDR3 nucleotide sequence: TGCAGTGCCCCGGACAGGGGGACCCACGAGCAGTACTTC. Amino acid sequence: CSAPDRGTHEQYF.

This sequence joins TRBV9 and TRBJ2-1; D remains unclear. V was trimmed by 4 bases and J by 0 bases, leaving 8 bases between them. This CDR3 is 14 amino acids long. Germline V lookup: CDR1 SGDLS, CDR2 YYNGEE. The CDR3 reads CASSIGSSYNEQFF. Written as DNA, the CDR3 is TGTGCCAGCAGCATTGGGTCCTCCTACAATGAGCAGTTCTTC.

V and J are TRBV11-2 and TRBJ2-4, with TRBD2 matching 10 bases. V lost 5 bases, J lost 8 bases, and 6 bases stayed unmatched. The germline gives CDR1 SGHAT, CDR2 FQNNGV. The CDR3 runs 14 residues. CDR3 amino acids: CASSPASGRDIQYF. In DNA, the CDR3 is TGTGCCAGCAGCCCAGCTAGCGGGAGAGACATTCAGTACTTC.

V gene TRBV6-5 combines with J gene TRBJ2-7; 7 bases align to TRBD2. The germline V gene has CDR1 MNHEY and CDR2 SVGAGI. V gave up 6 bases and J gave up 10 bases; unmatched junction bases: 6. The CDR3 loop spans 11 amino acids. CDR3 sequence (DNA): TGTGCCAGCAGACAAGCGGGAACCCAGTACTTC. This translates into CASRQAGTQYF.

This clonotype has more than one count but fewer than ten. This rearrangement joins TRBV6-2 or TRBV6-3 to TRBJ2-7; 7 bases match TRBD1. The CDR3 loop spans 14 amino acids. With V trimmed by 6 bases and J by 3 bases, 8 bases remained unmatched. The V gene's germline CDR1 is MNHEY and CDR2 SVGEGT. In nucleotides, the CDR3 is TGTGCCAGCAGACAACCGGGACAGCACTACGAGCAGTACTTC. Its protein product is CASRQPGQHYEQYF.

CDR3 nucleotides: TGTGCCAGCAGTGTTTATGGGTCAGGGACTAGCGGAAACAGATACGCGTATTTT. This encodes CASSVYGSGTSGNRYAYF. V usage is TRBV2 and J usage is TRBJ2-3; 11 nucleotides align to TRBD2. Germline V gene lookup returns CDR1 SNHLY and CDR2 FYNNEI. The CDR3 runs 18 residues. The V gene end was trimmed by 4 bases and the J gene end by 14 bases; junction bases not matched to a gene: 23.

The gene calls are TRBV5-1 and TRBJ1-1; D call uncertain. Germline loops: CDR1 SGHRS, CDR2 YFSETQ. CDR3 length: 14 residues. Trimming removed 4 bases from V and 6 bases from J, with 16 bases in between. The CDR3 region is CASSVGHLWAEAFF. The CDR3 nucleotides read TGCGCCAGCAGCGTAGGGCACCTCTGGGCTGAAGCTTTCTTT.

This chain uses TRBV20-1 with TRBJ2-7; 9 bases agree with TRBD2. Germline CDR1 reads DFQATT; CDR2 reads SNEGSKA (reference sequence). The CDR3 covers 15 residues. V lost 1 base and J lost 3; bases outside the gene matches: 7. CDR3 nucleotides: TGCAGTGCTAGAGGGACTAGCGAAGTGGGCTACGAGCAGTACTTC. Translated: CSARGTSEVGYEQYF.

The table lists this clonotype with many counts. The V gene is TRBV4-2, the J gene TRBJ2-1, with TRBD2 matching over 9 bases. Trimming removed 1 base from V and 0 bases from J; junction bases left unmatched: 7. This CDR3 contains 18 residues. Looked up from germline, CDR1 is LGHNA and CDR2 is YNFKEQ. This CDR3 reads CASSQGLAESTSYNEQFF. The DNA for the CDR3 is TGTGCCAGCAGCCAAGGACTAGCGGAGTCTACCTCCTACAATGAGCAGTTCTTC.